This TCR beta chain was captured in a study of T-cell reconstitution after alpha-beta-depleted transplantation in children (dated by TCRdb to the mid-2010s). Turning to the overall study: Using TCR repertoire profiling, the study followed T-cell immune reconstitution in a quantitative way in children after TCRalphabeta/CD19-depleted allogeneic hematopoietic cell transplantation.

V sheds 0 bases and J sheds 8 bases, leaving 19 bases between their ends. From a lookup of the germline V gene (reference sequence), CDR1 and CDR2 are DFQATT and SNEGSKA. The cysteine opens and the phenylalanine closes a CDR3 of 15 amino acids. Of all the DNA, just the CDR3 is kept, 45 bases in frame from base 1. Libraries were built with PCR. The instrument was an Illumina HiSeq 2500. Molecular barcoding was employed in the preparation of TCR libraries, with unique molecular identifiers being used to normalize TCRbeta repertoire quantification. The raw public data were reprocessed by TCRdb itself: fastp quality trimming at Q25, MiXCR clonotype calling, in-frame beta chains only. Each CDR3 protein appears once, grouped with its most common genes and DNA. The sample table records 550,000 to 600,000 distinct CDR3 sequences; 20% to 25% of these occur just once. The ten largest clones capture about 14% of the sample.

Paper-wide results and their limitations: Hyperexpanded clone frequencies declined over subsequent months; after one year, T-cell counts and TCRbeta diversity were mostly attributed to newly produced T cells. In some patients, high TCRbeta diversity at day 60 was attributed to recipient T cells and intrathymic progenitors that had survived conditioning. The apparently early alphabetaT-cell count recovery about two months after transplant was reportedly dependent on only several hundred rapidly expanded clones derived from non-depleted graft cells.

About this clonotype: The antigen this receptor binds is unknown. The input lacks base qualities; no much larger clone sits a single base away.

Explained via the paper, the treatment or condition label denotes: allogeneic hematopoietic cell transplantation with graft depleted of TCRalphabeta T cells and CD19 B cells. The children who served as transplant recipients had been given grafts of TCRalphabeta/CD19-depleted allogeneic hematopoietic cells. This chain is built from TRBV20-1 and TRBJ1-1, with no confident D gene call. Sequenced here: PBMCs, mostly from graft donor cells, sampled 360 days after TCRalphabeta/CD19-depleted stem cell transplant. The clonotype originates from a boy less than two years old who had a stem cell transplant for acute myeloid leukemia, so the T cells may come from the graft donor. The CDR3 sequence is CSAREGRTPAGEAFF. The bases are TGCAGTGCTAGAGAAGGCAGGACCCCCGCTGGGGAAGCTTTCTTT.